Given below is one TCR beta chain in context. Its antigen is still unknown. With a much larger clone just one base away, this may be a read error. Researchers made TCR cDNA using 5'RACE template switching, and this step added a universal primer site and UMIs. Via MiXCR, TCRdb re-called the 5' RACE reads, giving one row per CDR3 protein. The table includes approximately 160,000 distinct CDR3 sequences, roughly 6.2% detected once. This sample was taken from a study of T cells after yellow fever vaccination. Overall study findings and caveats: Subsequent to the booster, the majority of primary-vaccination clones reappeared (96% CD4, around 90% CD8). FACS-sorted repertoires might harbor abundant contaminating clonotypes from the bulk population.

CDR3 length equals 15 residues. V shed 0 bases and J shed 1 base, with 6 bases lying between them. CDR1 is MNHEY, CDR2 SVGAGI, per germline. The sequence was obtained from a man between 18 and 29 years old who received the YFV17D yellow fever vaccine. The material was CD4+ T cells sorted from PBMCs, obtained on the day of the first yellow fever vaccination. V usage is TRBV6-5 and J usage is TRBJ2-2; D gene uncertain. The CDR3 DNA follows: TGTGCCAGCAGTTACTCTCGGAAGAACACCGGGGAGCTGTTTTTT. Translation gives CASSYSRKNTGELFF.